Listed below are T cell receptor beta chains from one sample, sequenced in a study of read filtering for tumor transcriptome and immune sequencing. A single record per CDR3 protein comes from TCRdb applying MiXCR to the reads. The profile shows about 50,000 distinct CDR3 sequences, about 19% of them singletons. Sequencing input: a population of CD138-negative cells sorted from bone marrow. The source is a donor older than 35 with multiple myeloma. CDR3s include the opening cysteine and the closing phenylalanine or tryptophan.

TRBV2	CASSENYNEQFF
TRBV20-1	CSARVNEQFF
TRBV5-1	CASSPRIQGANTEAFF
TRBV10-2	CASRVSGSSYEQYF
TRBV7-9	CASSCVSSYNEQFF
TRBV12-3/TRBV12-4	CASSPAGGTYNEQFF
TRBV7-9	CASSLEQGRVNEKLFF
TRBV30	CAWSLLDNEQFF
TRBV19	CASSITGPAQNTQYF
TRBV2	CASKLGGASGRYNEQFF
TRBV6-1	CASSERDRTVYSNQPQHF
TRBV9	CASSVVSGGPCNEQFF
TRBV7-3	CASSTMHRAEAFF
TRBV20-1	CSARQGARTEAFF
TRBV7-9	CASSLYGSINEQFF